The source of this T cell receptor beta chain is a study of CD8 T cells in ankylosing spondylitis. Study conclusions and caveats: With a CD8+ phenotype, disease-linked clones were relatively rare in peripheral blood. The authors reported significant enrichment of disease-linked clones in matched ankylosing spondylitis synovial fluid. A TCR beta motif of several highly homologous variants seemed to mark ankylosing spondylitis blood. Several of the motif variants were reported before in synovial fluid and blood from reactive arthritis.

This clonotype was picked up many times. What it recognizes is unknown. Germline-derived CDR1 and CDR2 are SGHRS and YFSETQ. V dropped 9 bases and J dropped 0 bases, with 13 bases sitting between them. The CDR3 is 14 amino acids. In making TCR beta libraries, quantitative 5'-RACE with molecular barcodes was used. MiXCR was run by TCRdb on the 5' RACE reads, yielding one entry per CDR3 protein. The repertoire holds roughly 490,000 distinct CDR3 sequences, with approximately 5% as singletons. Sequenced sample: blood, either unsorted or a sorted T cell fraction (not recorded which). The receptor was isolated from a male donor with ankylosing spondylitis. The chain links TRBV5-1 to TRBJ2-1; D is perhaps TRBD2 (6 bases). Written as DNA, the CDR3 is TGCGCCACCGCCGGGGGAAGCTCCTACAATGAGCAGTTCTTC. Amino acid sequence: CATAGGSSYNEQFF.